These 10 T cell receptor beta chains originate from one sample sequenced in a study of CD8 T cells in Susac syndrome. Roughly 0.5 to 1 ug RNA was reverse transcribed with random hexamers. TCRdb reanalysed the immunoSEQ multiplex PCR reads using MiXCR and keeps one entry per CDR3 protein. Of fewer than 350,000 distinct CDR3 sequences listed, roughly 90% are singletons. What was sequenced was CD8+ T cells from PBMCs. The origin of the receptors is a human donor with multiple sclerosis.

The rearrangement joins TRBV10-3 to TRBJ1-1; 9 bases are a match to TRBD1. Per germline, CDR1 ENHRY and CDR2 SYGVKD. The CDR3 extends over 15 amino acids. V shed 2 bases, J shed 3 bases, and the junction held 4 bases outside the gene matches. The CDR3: CAISEMTGGYTEAFF. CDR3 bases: TGTGCCATCAGTGAGATGACAGGGGGGTACACTGAAGCTTTCTTT.

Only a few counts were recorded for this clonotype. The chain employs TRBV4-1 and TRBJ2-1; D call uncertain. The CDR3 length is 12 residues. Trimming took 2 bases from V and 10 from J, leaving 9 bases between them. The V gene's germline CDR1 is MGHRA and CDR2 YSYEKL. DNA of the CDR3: TGCGCCAGCAGCCAAACATCGAGGGAGCAGTTCTTC. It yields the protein CASSQTSREQFF.

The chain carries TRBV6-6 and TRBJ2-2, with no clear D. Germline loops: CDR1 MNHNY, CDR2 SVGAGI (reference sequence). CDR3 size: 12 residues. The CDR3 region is CGVEGGTGELFF. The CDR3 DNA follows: TGTGGGGTAGAAGGTGGCACCGGGGAGCTGTTTTTT.

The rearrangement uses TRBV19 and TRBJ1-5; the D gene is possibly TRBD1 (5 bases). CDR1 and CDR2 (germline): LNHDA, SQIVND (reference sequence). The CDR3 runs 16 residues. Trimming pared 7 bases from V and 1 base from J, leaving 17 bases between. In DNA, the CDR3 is TGTGCCAGTAACCCATCAAAGGGACGGAGCAATCAGCCCCAGCATTTT. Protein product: CASNPSKGRSNQPQHF.

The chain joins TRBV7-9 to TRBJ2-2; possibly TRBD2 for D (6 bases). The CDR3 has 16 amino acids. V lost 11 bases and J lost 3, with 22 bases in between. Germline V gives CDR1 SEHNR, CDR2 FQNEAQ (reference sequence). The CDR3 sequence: CAGLRLGGIDTGELFF. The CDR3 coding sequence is TGTGCCGGCCTCCGATTGGGCGGGATCGACACCGGGGAGCTGTTTTTT.

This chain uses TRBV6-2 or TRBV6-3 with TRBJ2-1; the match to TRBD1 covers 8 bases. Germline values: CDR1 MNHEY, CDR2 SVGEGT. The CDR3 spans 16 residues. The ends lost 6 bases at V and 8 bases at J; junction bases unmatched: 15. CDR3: CASSPRGGQGLDEQFF. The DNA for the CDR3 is TGTGCCAGCAGCCCCAGAGGAGGACAGGGTCTCGATGAGCAGTTCTTC.

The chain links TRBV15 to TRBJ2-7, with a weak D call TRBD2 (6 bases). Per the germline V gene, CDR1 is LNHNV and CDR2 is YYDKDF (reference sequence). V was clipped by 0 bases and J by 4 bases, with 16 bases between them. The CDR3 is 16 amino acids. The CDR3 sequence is CATSRDEGGHPYEQYF. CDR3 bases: TGTGCCACCAGCAGAGATGAGGGAGGCCACCCTTACGAGCAGTACTTC.

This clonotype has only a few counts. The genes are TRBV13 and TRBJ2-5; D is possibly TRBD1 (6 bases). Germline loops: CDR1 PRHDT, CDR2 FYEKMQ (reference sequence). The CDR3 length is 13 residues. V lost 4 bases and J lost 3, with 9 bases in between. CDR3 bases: TGTGCCAGCAGCTCCCGGACAGAAGAGACCCAGTACTTC. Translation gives CASSSRTEETQYF.

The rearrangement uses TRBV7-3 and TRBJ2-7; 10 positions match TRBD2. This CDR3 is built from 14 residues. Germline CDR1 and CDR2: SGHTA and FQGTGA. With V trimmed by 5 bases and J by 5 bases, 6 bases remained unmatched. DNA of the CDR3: TGTGCCAGCAGCCTACTAGCGGGAACGGACGAGCAGTACTTC. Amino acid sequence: CASSLLAGTDEQYF.

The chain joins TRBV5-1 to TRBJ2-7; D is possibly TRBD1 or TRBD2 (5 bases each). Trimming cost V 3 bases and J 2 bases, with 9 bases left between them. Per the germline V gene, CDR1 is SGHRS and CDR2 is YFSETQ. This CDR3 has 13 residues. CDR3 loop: CASSSMGPYEQYF. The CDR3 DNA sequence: TGCGCCAGCAGCTCTATGGGACCCTACGAGCAGTACTTC. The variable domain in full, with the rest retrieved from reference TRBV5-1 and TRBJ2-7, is KAGVTQTPRYLIKTRGQQVTLSCSPISGHRSVSWYQQTPGQGLQFLFEYFSETQRNKGNFPGRFSGRQFSNSRSEMNVSTLELGDSALYLCASSSMGPYEQYFGPGTRLTVT.